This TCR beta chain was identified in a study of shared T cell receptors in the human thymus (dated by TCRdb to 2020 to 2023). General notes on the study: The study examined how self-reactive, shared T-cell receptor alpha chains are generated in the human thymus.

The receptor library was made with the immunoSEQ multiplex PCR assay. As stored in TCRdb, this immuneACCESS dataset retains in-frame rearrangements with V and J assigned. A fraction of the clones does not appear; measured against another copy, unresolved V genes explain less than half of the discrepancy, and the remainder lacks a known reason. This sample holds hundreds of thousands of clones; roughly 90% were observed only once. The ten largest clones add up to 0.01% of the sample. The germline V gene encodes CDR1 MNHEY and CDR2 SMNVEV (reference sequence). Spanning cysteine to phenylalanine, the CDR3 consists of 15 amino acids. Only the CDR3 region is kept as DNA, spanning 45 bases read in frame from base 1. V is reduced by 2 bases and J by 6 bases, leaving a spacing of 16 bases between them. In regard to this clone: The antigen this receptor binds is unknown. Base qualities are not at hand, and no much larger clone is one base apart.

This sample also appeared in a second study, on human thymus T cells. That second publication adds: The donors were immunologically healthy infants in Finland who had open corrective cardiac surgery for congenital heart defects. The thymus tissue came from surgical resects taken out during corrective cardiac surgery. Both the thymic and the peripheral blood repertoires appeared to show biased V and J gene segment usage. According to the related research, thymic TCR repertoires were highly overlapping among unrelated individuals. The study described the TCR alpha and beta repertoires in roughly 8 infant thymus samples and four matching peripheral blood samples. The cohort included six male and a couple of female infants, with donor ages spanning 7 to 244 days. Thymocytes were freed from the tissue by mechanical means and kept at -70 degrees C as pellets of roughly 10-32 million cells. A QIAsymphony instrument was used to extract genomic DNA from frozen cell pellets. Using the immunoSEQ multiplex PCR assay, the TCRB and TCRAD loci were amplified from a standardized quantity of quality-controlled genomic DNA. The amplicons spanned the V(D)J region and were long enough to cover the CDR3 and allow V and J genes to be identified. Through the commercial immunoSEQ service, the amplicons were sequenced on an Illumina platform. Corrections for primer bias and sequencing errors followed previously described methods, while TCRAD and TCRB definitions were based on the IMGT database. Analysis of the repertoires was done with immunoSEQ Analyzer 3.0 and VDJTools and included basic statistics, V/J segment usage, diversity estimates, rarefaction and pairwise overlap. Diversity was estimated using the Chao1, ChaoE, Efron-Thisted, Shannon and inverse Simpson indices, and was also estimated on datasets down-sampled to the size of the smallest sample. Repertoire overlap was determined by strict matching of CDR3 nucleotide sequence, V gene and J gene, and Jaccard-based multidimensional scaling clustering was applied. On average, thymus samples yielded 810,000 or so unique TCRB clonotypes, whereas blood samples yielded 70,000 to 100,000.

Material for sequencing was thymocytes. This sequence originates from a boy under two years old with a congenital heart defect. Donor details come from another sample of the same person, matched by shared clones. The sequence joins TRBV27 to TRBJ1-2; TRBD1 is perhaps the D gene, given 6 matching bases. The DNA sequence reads TGTGCCAGCAGTTTAGACTGGGGCAGGGGCGATGGCTACACCTTC. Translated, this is CASSLDWGRGDGYTF.